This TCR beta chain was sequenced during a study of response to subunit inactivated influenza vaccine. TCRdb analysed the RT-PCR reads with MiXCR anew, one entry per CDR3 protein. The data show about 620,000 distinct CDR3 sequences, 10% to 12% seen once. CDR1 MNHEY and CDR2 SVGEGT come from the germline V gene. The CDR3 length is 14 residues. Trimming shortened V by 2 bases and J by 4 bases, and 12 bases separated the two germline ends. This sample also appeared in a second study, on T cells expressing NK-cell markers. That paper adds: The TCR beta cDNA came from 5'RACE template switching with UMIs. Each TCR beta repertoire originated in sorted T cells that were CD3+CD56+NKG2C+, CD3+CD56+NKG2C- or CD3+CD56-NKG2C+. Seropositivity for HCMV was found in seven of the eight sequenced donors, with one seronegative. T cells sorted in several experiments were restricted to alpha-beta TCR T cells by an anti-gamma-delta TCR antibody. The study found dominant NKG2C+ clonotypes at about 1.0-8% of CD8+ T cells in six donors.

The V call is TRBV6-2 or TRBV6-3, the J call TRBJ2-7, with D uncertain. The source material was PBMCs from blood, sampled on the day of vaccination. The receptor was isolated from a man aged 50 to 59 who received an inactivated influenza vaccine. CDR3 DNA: TGTGCCAGCAGTTACGGGATAGCCATTTACGAGCAGTACTTC. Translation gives CASSYGIAIYEQYF.